This T cell receptor beta chain originates from a study of blood T cell repertoires in COVID-19. On the study more broadly: The United States, Italy and Spain supplied acute and convalescent COVID-19 samples. Sources were T cells, B-cell-depleted T cells, or PBMCs; the material itself was cDNA or gDNA.

As processed by the authors: By means of reference gene primer amplification, nucleated cell counts were estimated. Clones were sequenced by immunoSEQ multiplex PCR, and TCRdb holds only the in-frame ones, with some missing. That table gives V, J and clone size, and the DNA gave D and trimming. The top ten hold under 20% of the sample, which has more than 85,000 clones, roughly 80% seen once. With V trimmed by 4 bases and J by 9 bases, 13 bases remained unmatched. The germline V gene encodes CDR1 SGHRS and CDR2 YFSETQ. The CDR3 totals 14 residues. The V and J genes are TRBV5-1 and TRBJ2-7; 7 bases align to TRBD2. The specimen was peripheral blood. This sequence originates from a man at least 80 years old with acute or convalescent COVID-19. CDR3 in DNA: TGCGCCAGCAGCCCCGGGGGGAACCAAGGCGGGCAGTACTTC. Its protein product is CASSPGGNQGGQYF.